The 32 T cell receptor beta chains listed next were all sequenced from one sample in a study of molecular identifiers for immune sequencing clone quantification. A single record per CDR3 protein comes from TCRdb applying MiXCR to the PCR reads. The sample lists 30,000 to 45,000 distinct CDR3 sequences, approximately 17% occurring once. Sample: naive CD8+ T cells from blood, with Jurkat cell RNA spiked in. The subset: FACS-sorted CD8+CD4-CCR7+CD45RA+ naive T cells. Every receptor here comes from a human donor in good health. Some libraries in this study had Jurkat cell RNA spiked in.

This clonotype was detected ten times or more. The chain links TRBV3-1 to TRBJ1-1; D unresolved. The germline V gene has CDR1 LGHDT and CDR2 YNNKEL (reference sequence). Trimming removed 0 bases from V and 4 bases from J, with 9 bases in between. CDR3 length: 14 residues. Written as DNA, the CDR3 is TGTGCCAGCAGCCAAGAGATGGCGGGCACTGAAGCTTTCTTT. Its protein is CASSQEMAGTEAFF.

This clonotype was found a few times. The chain combines TRBV28 with TRBJ2-7; D possibly matches TRBD1 or TRBD2 (5 bases each). V dropped 4 bases and J dropped 3 bases, with 13 bases sitting between them. The V gene's germline CDR1 is MDHEN and CDR2 SYDVKM. The CDR3 runs 14 residues. CDR3 sequence: CASSSIRENYEQYF. CDR3 coding DNA: TGTGCCAGCAGTTCGATCAGGGAGAACTACGAGCAGTACTTC.

This clonotype has at least ten counts. V is TRBV7-9 and J is TRBJ2-6, with unresolved D. Per germline, CDR1 SEHNR and CDR2 FQNEAQ (reference sequence). This CDR3 has 15 residues. With 6 bases removed from V and 0 bases from J, the gap between germline ends came to 9 bases. CDR3 region: CASSRQVSGANVLTF. The CDR3 DNA reads as TGTGCCAGCAGTAGACAAGTCTCTGGGGCCAACGTCCTGACTTTC.

On this clonotype itself: The junction differs from germline at one of its ends, possibly a read error. This chain links TRBV11-2 with TRBJ2-5, with 8 bases that match TRBD2. CDR3 size: 16 residues. Germline V gives CDR1 SGHAT, CDR2 FQNNGV. CDR3 DNA sequence: TGTGCCAGCAGCGTCACCTGGGCTAGCGGGCAAGAGACCCGGTACTTC. It yields the protein CASSVTWASGQETRYF. The variable domain in full, completed from reference TRBV11-2 and TRBJ2-5, reads EAGVAQSPRYKIIEKRQSVAFWCNPISGHATLYWYQQILGQGPKLLIQFQNNGVVDDSQLPKDRFSAERLKGVDSTLKIQPAKLEDSAVYLCASSVTWASGQETRYFGPGTRLLVL.

In its sample, this clonotype was seen many times. An end of the junction differs from the germline gene, which may be a read error. V usage is TRBV5-1 and J usage is TRBJ2-1; possibly TRBD2 for D (5 bases). Germline CDR1 reads SGHRS; CDR2 reads YFSETQ. The CDR3 totals 10 residues. The CDR3 here is CASSLLGRGF. CDR3 nucleotides: TGCGCCAGCAGCTTACTAGGGCGAGGGTTC.

Many counts were recorded for this clonotype. The gene calls are TRBV5-6 and TRBJ2-7; 7 positions match TRBD2. The length of the CDR3 is 19 residues. J was trimmed by 3 bases and V by 1 base; bases with no gene match: 19. CDR1 is SGHDT, CDR2 YYEEEE, per germline. The CDR3: CASSLSSSVLASGYYEQYF. The CDR3 DNA is TGTGCCAGCAGCTTGAGTTCTTCGGTTTTGGCTAGCGGTTACTACGAGCAGTACTTC.

Many counts were recorded for this clonotype. V is TRBV5-1 and J is TRBJ1-1, with no clear D. Germline V gives CDR1 SGHRS, CDR2 YFSETQ. V was trimmed by 8 bases and J by 1 base, leaving 12 bases between them. The CDR3 has 13 amino acids. Here the CDR3 DNA reads TGCGCCAGTGCCCACATCGAGAACACTGAAGCTTTCTTT. It codes for CASAHIENTEAFF.

With respect to this clonotype: This likely comes from a read error, as the CDR3 has no conserved phenylalanine or tryptophan at its end. This rearrangement joins TRBV19 to TRBJ2-1, with 10 bases aligning to TRBD2. The CDR3 runs 14 residues. Germline CDR1 reads LNHDA; CDR2 reads SQIVND (reference sequence). V lost 5 bases, J lost 6 bases, and 4 bases stayed unmatched. The DNA for the CDR3 is TGTGCCAGTAGTGGTGGGACTAGCGTCAATGAGCAGTTCTCC. As protein: CASSGGTSVNEQFS.

The sample holds many counts of this clonotype. The CDR3 region is CASSVGLAANEKLFF. The CDR3 nucleotides read TGTGCCAGCAGCGTCGGTCTTGCGGCTAATGAAAAACTGTTTTTT. The V gene is TRBV9, the J gene TRBJ1-4; D is uncertain. This CDR3 region has 15 residues. Germline CDR1 SGDLS, CDR2 YYNGEE. V was shortened by 2 bases and J by 3 bases, with 11 bases between the two germline ends. The full variable domain, in which reference TRBV9 and TRBJ1-4 provide the parts outside the CDR3, is DSGVTQTPKHLITATGQRVTLRCSPRSGDLSVYWYQQSLDQGLQFLIQYYNGEERAKGNILERFSAQQFPDLHSELNLSSLELGDSALYFCASSVGLAANEKLFFGSGTQLSVL.

This clonotype has a count of ten or more. This chain's CDR3 is CASSRWTGDEQFF. CDR3 in DNA: TGTGCCAGCAGCCGCTGGACAGGGGATGAGCAGTTCTTC. V and J are TRBV14 and TRBJ2-1; 9 nucleotides agree with TRBD1. V was pared by 4 bases and J by 8 bases, with 3 bases of the junction left unmatched. CDR1 is SGHDN and CDR2 is FVKESK in the germline V gene. The CDR3 runs 13 residues. The full variable domain, in which reference TRBV14 and TRBJ2-1 provide the parts outside the CDR3, is EAGVTQFPSHSVIEKGQTVTLRCDPISGHDNLYWYRRVMGKEIKFLLHFVKESKQDESGMPNNRFLAERTGGTYSTLKVQPAELEDSGVYFCASSRWTGDEQFFGPGTRLTVL.

Of note for this clonotype: At one boundary the junction diverges from the germline segment, which might be a read error. The chain couples TRBV20-1 to TRBJ2-5, with TRBD2 as a possible D gene (5 bases). The CDR3 covers 13 residues. Germline CDR1 is DFQATT and CDR2 is SNEGSKA (reference sequence). Here the CDR3 reads CSARPRAMEIQYF. CDR3 sequence (DNA): TGCAGTGCTCGCCCGAGGGCCATGGAGATCCAGTACTTC.

This clonotype has ten or more counts. The rearrangement links TRBV28 to TRBJ2-7; 11 bases align to TRBD1. The germline CDR1 and CDR2 sequences are MDHEN and SYDVKM. The CDR3 consists of 17 residues. Losses at the gene ends were 6 bases for V and 2 bases for J; bases not matched to a gene: 12. The CDR3 DNA reads TGTGCCAGCAGGCTTATGGGGGGGGACAGGGGGACCTACGAGCAGTACTTC. Amino acid sequence: CASRLMGGDRGTYEQYF.

A note on this clonotype: A much more abundant neighbour one base away suggests this may be a read error. The chain is built from TRBV6-1 and TRBJ2-7; D not resolved. Trimming stripped 2 bases from V and 7 bases from J, with 6 bases between. The germline CDR1 and CDR2 sequences are MNHNS and SASEGT. The CDR3 consists of 11 residues. CDR3 coding DNA: TGTGCCAGCAGTGAATCCGGGGAGCAGTACTTC. Protein sequence: CASSESGEQYF.

In this sample, this clonotype turned up many times. The chain has TRBV27 and TRBJ2-7, with D unresolved. The V gene's germline CDR1 is MNHEY and CDR2 SMNVEV (reference sequence). The CDR3 has 12 residues. The germline V and J ends were trimmed by 5 bases and 4 bases, with 9 bases remaining between them. This CDR3 is CASSPDGYEQYF. The CDR3 DNA is TGTGCCAGCAGTCCGGACGGGTACGAGCAGTACTTC.

This clonotype was seen only a few times. The chain carries TRBV29-1 and TRBJ2-5; D remains unclear. V lost 4 bases and J lost 4, with 4 bases in between. The CDR3 is 10 amino acids. In germline, CDR1 is SQVTM, CDR2 ANQGSEA. CDR3 nucleotides: TGCAGCGTTGCCCTAGAGACCCAGTACTTC. The encoded protein is CSVALETQYF.

In this sample, this clonotype turned up many times. This chain joins TRBV20-1 and TRBJ2-3; 10 bases line up with TRBD1. This CDR3 has 15 residues. J was trimmed by 0 bases and V by 6 bases; bases with no gene match: 6. CDR1 DFQATT and CDR2 SNEGSKA come from the germline V gene (reference sequence). CDR3 nucleotide sequence: TGCAGTGCACCTGGACAGGGGGGGAGCACAGATACGCAGTATTTT. This codes for CSAPGQGGSTDTQYF.

This clonotype turned up a few times. This chain links TRBV5-6 with TRBJ2-1; maybe TRBD1 (5 bases). The CDR3 totals 13 residues. V was pared by 4 bases and J by 6 bases, with 11 bases between. Germline loops: CDR1 SGHDT, CDR2 YYEEEE. The CDR3 reads CASSPSGRNEQFF. CDR3 DNA: TGTGCCAGCAGCCCCTCAGGGCGCAATGAGCAGTTCTTC.

This clonotype is medium-sized. This chain uses TRBV9 with TRBJ2-3, with unresolved D. This CDR3 is 16 amino acids long. The V gene's germline CDR1 is SGDLS and CDR2 YYNGEE. The V end was cut by 0 bases, the J end by 4 bases, with 15 bases between. The CDR3 DNA sequence: TGTGCCAGCAGCGTAGGGGCCCGGGTCCACGCAGATACGCAGTATTTT. This translates into CASSVGARVHADTQYF.

Ten or more counts support this clonotype. The V call is TRBV12-3 or TRBV12-4, the J call TRBJ2-1, with TRBD2 matching 8 bases. The length of the CDR3 is 15 residues. With 1 base clipped from V and 4 bases from J, the junction kept 3 bases outside the gene matches. In DNA form, the CDR3 reads TGTGCCAGCAGTTTAGTGGTAGCGGGGTACAATGAGCAGTTCTTC. Translation gives CASSLVVAGYNEQFF.

V is TRBV6-2 or TRBV6-3 and J is TRBJ1-1; 7 bases match TRBD1. Trimming cost V 5 bases and J 3 bases; bases outside gene matches: 3. From germline, CDR1 is MNHEY and CDR2 SVGEGT. The CDR3 is 13 amino acids. CDR3 coding DNA: TGTGCCAGCAGTGAGGGACAGTACACTGAAGCTTTCTTT. This codes for CASSEGQYTEAFF.

Comment on this clonotype: This may stem from a read error, because a much larger clone lies one nucleotide away. V gene TRBV6-5 combines with J gene TRBJ2-3; unclear D gene. The CDR3 consists of 13 residues. The germline V gene encodes CDR1 MNHEY and CDR2 SVGAGI. V gave up 5 bases and J gave up 1 base, with 7 bases separating them. CDR3: CASSMSGTDTQYF. DNA of the CDR3: TGTGCCAGCAGTATGTCTGGCACAGATACGCAGTATTTT.

This clonotype was counted only a few times. CDR3 sequence: CASSATGTAKNNEQFF. The CDR3 coding sequence is TGTGCCAGCAGCGCCACCGGGACAGCTAAAAACAATGAGCAGTTCTTC. The chain joins TRBV12-3 or TRBV12-4 to TRBJ2-1, with TRBD1 matching over 7 bases. This CDR3 has 16 amino acids. Unmatched junction bases numbered 13, after V lost 6 bases and J lost 5 bases.

Only a few counts were recorded for this clonotype. The chain has TRBV11-2 and TRBJ2-7; 8 bases map to TRBD1. The germline CDR1 and CDR2 sequences are SGHAT and FQNNGV. The CDR3 has 16 residues. The ends lost 2 bases at V and 2 bases at J; junction bases unmatched: 8. As DNA, the CDR3 is TGTGCCAGCAGCTTATATTGGACAGGGAGTCCCTACGAGCAGTACTTC. Its protein product is CASSLYWTGSPYEQYF.

In this sample, this clonotype is medium-sized. V usage is TRBV5-6 and J usage is TRBJ1-1; 9 bases fit TRBD1. The CDR3 is 14 amino acids. Germline assignment: CDR1 SGHDT and CDR2 YYEEEE. V shed 4 bases and J 0 bases; nucleotides not matched to a gene: 1. The CDR3 sequence: CASSRDRVNTEAFF. CDR3 nucleotide sequence: TGTGCCAGCAGCCGGGACAGGGTGAACACTGAAGCTTTCTTT.

The chain has TRBV7-2 and TRBJ2-7; 9 nucleotides align to TRBD2. J gave up 3 bases and V 5 bases, and 11 bases lay outside the gene matches. In germline, CDR1 is SGHTA, CDR2 FQGNSA. The CDR3 spans 16 residues. For the CDR3, the DNA is TGTGCCAGCAGCCCATCTAGCGGGGACCCTATCTACGAGCAGTACTTC. This codes for CASSPSSGDPIYEQYF.

This clonotype was detected ten times or more. This sequence joins TRBV28 and TRBJ1-5, with unresolved D. The V end was cut by 3 bases, the J end by 1 base, with 16 bases between. Germline V CDR1 and CDR2: MDHEN, SYDVKM. This CDR3 spans 17 amino acids. The CDR3 loop reads CASSFRVGLLSNQPQHF. The CDR3 DNA reads TGTGCCAGCAGTTTTCGGGTTGGTTTGTTGAGCAATCAGCCCCAGCATTTT.

The gene calls are TRBV28 and TRBJ2-1; the D is unclear. Germline V lookup: CDR1 MDHEN, CDR2 SYDVKM. The CDR3 totals 13 residues. V was cut by 3 bases and J by 5 bases, with 8 bases left in between. In nucleotides, the CDR3 is TGTGCCAGCAGTTTTCGCCCGAACAATGAGCAGTTCTTC. It encodes CASSFRPNNEQFF.

The chain is built from TRBV27 and TRBJ2-1, with a tentative D call TRBD2 (6 bases). V dropped 2 bases and J dropped 10 bases, with 12 bases sitting between them. The germline V gene has CDR1 MNHEY and CDR2 SMNVEV (reference sequence). The CDR3 has 13 residues. CDR3 nucleotides: TGTGCCAGCAGTTTAGAGGCAGGAGGGGAGCAGTTCTTC. It encodes CASSLEAGGEQFF.

There are many counts of this clonotype. The chain combines TRBV15 with TRBJ2-4; tentative D call: TRBD2 (5 bases). Germline CDR1 is LNHNV and CDR2 is YYDKDF (reference sequence). This CDR3 is built from 12 residues. V dropped 5 bases and J dropped 3 bases, with 5 bases sitting between them. CDR3 protein: CATSGLKNIQYF. The CDR3 DNA follows: TGTGCCACCAGCGGACTCAAAAACATTCAGTACTTC.

Of note for this clonotype: No conserved phenylalanine or tryptophan is present at the end of the CDR3, so a read error is the likely explanation. The chain is built from TRBV7-2 and TRBJ2-7; the D gene is possibly TRBD1 (5 bases). This CDR3 is built from 14 residues. The germline V gene has CDR1 SGHTA and CDR2 FQGNSA. V lost 5 bases to trimming and J lost 4 bases, with 15 bases between them. CDR3 sequence: CASSVRDSTYEQYY. The CDR3 nucleotides read TGTGCCAGCAGCGTCCGAGACAGTACTTACGAGCAGTACTAC.

As regards this clonotype: Just one base apart from a much larger clone, this may be a read error. V and J are TRBV20-1 and TRBJ2-3; tentatively, D is TRBD1 or TRBD2 (6 bases each). V was clipped by 5 bases and J by 4 bases, with 19 bases between them. CDR1 DFQATT and CDR2 SNEGSKA come from the germline V gene (reference sequence). This CDR3 is built from 15 residues. The CDR3, as DNA: TGCAGTGCTCGGGGGCAGTACGGAGGCCCAGATACGCAGTATTTT. Amino acids: CSARGQYGGPDTQYF.

This clonotype showed up many times. CDR3 loop: CASSLPPVSNQPQHF. DNA for the CDR3: TGTGCCAGCAGTCTACCACCGGTCAGCAATCAGCCCCAGCATTTT. V is TRBV12-3 or TRBV12-4 and J is TRBJ1-5; the D is unclear. Trimming stripped 5 bases from V and 1 base from J, with 12 bases between. The CDR3 contains 15 residues.